This T cell receptor (beta chain) was observed in a study of CD8 T cells in Susac syndrome. From blood CD8+ and CD4+ T cells, TCR beta sequences were generated. With random hexamers, reverse transcription was performed on about 0.5 to 1 ug of RNA. TCRdb fed the immunoSEQ multiplex PCR reads into MiXCR, producing one record per CDR3 protein. The data hold 95,000 to 150,000 distinct CDR3 sequences, with 90% to 95% observed a single time. Sequencing used CD4+ T cells from PBMCs. The receptor's source is a human donor in good health.

DNA of the CDR3: TGCGCCAGCAGCCAAGGGCCAGACGGCGGTTATGGCTACACCTTC. Translating gives CASSQGPDGGYGYTF. This sequence joins TRBV4-1 and TRBJ1-2; D remains unclear. The CDR3 totals 15 residues. Per the germline V gene, CDR1 is MGHRA and CDR2 is YSYEKL. Trimming stripped 1 base from V and 5 bases from J, with 14 bases between.